This section outlines one T cell receptor beta chain sequence together with its context. What it binds is unknown. In the same sample, other DNA sequences code for this CDR3. The CDR3 totals 15 residues. J was trimmed by 5 bases and V by 5 bases; bases with no gene match: 7. Germline values: CDR1 SEHNR, CDR2 FQNEAQ (reference sequence). The data stem from a study of shared clonotypes between healthy human individuals. Study-level results: Sampling was confined to blood; repertoires within tissues likely differ.

Clones were read by immunoSEQ multiplex PCR, and TCRdb kept only the in-frame ones, dropping some. Here the sample spans about 2 million clones, over 85% being singletons. CD8 cells regarded as naive lacked CD45RO, were positively chosen for CCR7, and omitted terminally differentiated effector memory CD45RA+ cells. Sample: naive CD8+ T cells sorted from blood. This receptor was identified in a man younger than 35 in good health. V usage is TRBV7-9 and J usage is TRBJ2-1; 9 bases line up with TRBD2. The CDR3 loop is CASSGGLARDNEQFF. The CDR3 DNA is TGTGCCAGCAGCGGCGGACTAGCGAGGGACAATGAGCAGTTCTTC.